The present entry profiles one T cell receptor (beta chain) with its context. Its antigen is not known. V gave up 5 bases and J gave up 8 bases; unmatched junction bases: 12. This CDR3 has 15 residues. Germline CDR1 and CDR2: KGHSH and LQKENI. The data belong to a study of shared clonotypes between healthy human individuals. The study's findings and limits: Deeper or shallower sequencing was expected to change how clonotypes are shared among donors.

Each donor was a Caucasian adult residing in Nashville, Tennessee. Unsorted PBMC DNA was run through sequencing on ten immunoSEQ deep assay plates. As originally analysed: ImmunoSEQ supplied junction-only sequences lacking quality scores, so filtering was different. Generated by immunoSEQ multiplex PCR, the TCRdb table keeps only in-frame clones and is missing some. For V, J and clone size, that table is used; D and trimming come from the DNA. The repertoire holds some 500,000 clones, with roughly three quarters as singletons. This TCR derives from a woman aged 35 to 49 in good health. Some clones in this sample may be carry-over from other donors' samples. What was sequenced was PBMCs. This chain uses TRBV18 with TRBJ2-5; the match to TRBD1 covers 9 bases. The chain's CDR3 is CASSGSTGGEFTQYF. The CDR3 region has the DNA TGTGCCAGCTCAGGGTCCACAGGGGGCGAATTCACCCAGTACTTC. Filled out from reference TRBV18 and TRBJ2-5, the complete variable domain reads NAGVMQNPRHLVRRRGQEARLRCSPMKGHSHVYWYRQLPEEGLKFMVYLQKENIIDESGMPKERFSAEFPKEGPSILRIQQVVRGDSAAYFCASSGSTGGEFTQYFGPGTRLLVL.